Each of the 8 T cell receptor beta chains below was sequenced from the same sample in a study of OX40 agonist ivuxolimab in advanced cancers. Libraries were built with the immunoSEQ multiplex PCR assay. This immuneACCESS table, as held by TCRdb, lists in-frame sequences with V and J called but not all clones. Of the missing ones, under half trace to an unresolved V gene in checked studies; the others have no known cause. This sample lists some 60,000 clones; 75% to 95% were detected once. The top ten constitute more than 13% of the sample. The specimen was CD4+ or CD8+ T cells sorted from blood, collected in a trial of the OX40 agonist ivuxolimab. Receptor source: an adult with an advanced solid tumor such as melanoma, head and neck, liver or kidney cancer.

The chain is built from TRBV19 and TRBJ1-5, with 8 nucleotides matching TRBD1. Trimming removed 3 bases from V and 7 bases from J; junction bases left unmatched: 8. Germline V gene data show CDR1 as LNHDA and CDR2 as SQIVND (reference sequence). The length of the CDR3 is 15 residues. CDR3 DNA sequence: TGTGCCAGTAGTATGGGACCAGGGGGCGGGCAGCCCCAGCATTTT. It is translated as CASSMGPGGGQPQHF.

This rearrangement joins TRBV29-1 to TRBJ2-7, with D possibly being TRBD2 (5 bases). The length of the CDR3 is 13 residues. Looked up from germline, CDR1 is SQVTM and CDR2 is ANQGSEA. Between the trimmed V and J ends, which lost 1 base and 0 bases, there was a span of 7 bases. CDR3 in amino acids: CSVEGGPSYEQYF. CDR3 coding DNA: TGCAGCGTTGAAGGAGGGCCCTCCTACGAGCAGTACTTC.

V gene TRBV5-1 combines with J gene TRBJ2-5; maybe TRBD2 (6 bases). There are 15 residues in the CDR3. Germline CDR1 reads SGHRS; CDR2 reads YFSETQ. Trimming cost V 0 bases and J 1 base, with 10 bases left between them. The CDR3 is CASSLGSSGQETQYF. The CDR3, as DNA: TGCGCCAGCAGCTTGGGTAGTAGCGGCCAAGAGACCCAGTACTTC.

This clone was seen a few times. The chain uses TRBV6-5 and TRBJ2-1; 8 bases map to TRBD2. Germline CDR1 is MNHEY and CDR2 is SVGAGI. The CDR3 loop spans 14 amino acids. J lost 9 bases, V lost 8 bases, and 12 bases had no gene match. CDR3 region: CASVGSSGSSEQFF. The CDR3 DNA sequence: TGTGCCAGCGTCGGGTCCAGCGGGAGTAGTGAGCAGTTCTTC.

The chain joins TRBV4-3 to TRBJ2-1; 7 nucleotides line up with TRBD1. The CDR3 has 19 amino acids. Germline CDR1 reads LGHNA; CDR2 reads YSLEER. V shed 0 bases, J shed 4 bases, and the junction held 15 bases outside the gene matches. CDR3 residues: CASSQDLGQEWRPYNEQFF. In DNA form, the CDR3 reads TGCGCCAGCAGCCAAGATCTCGGACAGGAGTGGCGTCCTTACAATGAGCAGTTCTTC.

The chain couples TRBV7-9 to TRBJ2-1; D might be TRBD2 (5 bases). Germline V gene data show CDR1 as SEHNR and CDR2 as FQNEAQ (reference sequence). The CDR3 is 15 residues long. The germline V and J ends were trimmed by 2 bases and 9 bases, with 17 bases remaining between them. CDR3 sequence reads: CASSLRTGINTEQFF. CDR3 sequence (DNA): TGTGCCAGCAGCTTAAGAACCGGGATAAATACTGAGCAGTTCTTC.

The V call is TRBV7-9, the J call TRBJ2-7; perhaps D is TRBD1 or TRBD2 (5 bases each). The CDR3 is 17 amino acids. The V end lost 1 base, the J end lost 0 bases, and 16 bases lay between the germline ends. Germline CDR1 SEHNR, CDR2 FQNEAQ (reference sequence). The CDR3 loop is CASSLGGLGVRSYEQYF. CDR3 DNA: TGTGCCAGCAGCTTAGGGGGCCTGGGGGTGCGCTCCTACGAGCAGTACTTC.

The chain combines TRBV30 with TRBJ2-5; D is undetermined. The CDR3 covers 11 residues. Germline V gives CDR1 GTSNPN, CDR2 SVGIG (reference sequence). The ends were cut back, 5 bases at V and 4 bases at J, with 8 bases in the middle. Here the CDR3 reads CAWAEPETQYF. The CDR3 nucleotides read TGTGCCTGGGCGGAGCCAGAGACCCAGTACTTC.